This T cell receptor (beta chain) was documented in a study of T-cell reconstitution after alpha-beta-depleted transplantation in children. It was with unique molecular identifiers that the TCRbeta library was prepared. A single record per CDR3 protein comes from TCRdb applying MiXCR to the PCR reads. Here the sample spans 640,000 or so distinct CDR3 sequences, around a sixth being singletons. Regarding this clonotype: A clone one base away is much larger, so this may be a read error.

The CDR3 has 16 residues. Looked up from germline, CDR1 is SGHTA and CDR2 is FQGNSA. The rearrangement links TRBV7-2 to TRBJ1-4; unclear D gene. The source of this sequence is a human donor who donated a stem cell graft to a child with acute myeloid leukemia. Specimen: PBMCs from the stem cell graft donor, collected from the stem cell graft. DNA for the CDR3: TGTGCCAGCAGCTTGATGAGTGGAGGAACTAATGAAAACCTGTTTTTT. Its translation: CASSLMSGGTNENLFF.